The clone carrying this T cell receptor (beta chain) appeared a few times. The antigen remains undetermined. This sample was taken from a study of post-analysis software for immune sequencing data. Study findings and constraints: Included in a set of about five TRBV segments more frequent in patients than controls were TRBV5-6, TRBV5-1 and TRBV20-1. When compared against controls, multiple sclerosis patients showed significantly lower normalized Chao1 diversity. When the samples were clustered directly with F measure, those that had been prepared in the same batch showed strong co-clustering.

Unique molecular identifiers had been added to the TCR beta cDNA libraries. Approximately 0.5 million cDNA molecules were recovered from an input of about 0.9 to 10 million T cells. TCRdb re-called the PCR reads with MiXCR, one entry per CDR3 protein. The top ten hold 0.5% to 0.6% of the sample, which has fewer than 850,000 distinct CDR3 sequences, 30% seen once. Germline loops: CDR1 DFQATT, CDR2 SNEGSKA (reference sequence). V lost 3 bases, J lost 2 bases, and 4 bases stayed unmatched. The CDR3 has 13 amino acids. Sequenced input: blood. The chain joins TRBV20-1 to TRBJ2-7; 7 bases map to TRBD1. The TCR originated in a girl aged 10-17 years with multiple sclerosis. CDR3 coding DNA: TGCAGTGCTAGTCAGGGGGTCGCCTACGAGCAGTACTTC. It yields the protein CSASQGVAYEQYF.